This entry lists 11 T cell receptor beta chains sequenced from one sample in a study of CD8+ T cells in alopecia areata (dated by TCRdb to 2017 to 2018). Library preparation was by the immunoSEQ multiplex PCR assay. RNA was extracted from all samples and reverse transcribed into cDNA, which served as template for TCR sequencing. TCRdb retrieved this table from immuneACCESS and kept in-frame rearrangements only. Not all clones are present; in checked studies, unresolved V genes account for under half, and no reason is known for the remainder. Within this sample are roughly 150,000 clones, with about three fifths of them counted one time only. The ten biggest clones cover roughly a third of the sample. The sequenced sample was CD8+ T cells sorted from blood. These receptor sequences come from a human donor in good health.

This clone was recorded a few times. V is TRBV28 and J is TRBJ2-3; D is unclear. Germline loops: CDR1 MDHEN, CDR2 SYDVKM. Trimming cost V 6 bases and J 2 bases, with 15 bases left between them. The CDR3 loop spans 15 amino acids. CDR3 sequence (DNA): TGTGCCAGCAGCCCCCGGATGGGGTCCACAGATACGCAGTATTTT. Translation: CASSPRMGSTDTQYF.

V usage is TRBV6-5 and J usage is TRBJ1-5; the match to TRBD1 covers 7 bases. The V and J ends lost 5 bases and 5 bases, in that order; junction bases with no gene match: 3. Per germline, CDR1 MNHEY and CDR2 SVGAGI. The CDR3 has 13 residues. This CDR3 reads CASSETGYQPQHF. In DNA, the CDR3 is TGTGCCAGCAGTGAGACAGGGTATCAGCCCCAGCATTTT.

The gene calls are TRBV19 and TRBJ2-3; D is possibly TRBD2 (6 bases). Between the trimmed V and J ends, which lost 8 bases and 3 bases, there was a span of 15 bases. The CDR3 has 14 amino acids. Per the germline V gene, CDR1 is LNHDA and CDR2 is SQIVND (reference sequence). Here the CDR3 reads CASQIAGSTDTQYF. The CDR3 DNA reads TGTGCCAGTCAGATCGCCGGGAGTACAGATACGCAGTATTTT.

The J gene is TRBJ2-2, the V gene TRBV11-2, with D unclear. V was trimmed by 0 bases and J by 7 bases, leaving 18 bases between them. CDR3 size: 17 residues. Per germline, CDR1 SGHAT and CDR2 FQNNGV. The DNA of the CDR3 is TGTGCCAGCAGCTTAGATCCACACCCTACCTATGGCGGGGAGCTGTTTTTT. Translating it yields CASSLDPHPTYGGELFF.

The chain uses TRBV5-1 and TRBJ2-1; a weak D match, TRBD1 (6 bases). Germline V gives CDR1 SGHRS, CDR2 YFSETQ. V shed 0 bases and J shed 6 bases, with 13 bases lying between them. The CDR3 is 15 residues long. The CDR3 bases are TGCGCCAGCAGCTTGGGAGGGGGACCCTTCAATGAGCAGTTCTTC. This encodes CASSLGGGPFNEQFF.

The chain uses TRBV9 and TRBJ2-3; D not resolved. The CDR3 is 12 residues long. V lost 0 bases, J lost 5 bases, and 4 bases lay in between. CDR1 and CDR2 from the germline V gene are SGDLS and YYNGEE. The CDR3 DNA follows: TGTGCCAGCAGCGTAGCAGGAGATACGCAGTATTTT. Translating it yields CASSVAGDTQYF. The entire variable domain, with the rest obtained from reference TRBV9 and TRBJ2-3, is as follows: DSGVTQTPKHLITATGQRVTLRCSPRSGDLSVYWYQQSLDQGLQFLIQYYNGEERAKGNILERFSAQQFPDLHSELNLSSLELGDSALYFCASSVAGDTQYFGPGTRLTVL.

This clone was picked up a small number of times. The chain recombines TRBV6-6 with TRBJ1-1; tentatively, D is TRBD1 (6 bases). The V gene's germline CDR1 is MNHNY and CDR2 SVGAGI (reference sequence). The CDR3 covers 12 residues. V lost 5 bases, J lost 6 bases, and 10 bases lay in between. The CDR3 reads CASSVTGPEAFF. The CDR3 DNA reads TGTGCCAGCAGTGTGACAGGCCCTGAAGCTTTCTTT.

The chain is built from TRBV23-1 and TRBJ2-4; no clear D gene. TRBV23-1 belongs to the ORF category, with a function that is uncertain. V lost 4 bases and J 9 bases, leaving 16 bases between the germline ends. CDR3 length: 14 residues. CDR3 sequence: CASSPHGQRVIQYF. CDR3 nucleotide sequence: TGCGCCAGCAGTCCTCACGGGCAAAGGGTCATTCAGTACTTC.

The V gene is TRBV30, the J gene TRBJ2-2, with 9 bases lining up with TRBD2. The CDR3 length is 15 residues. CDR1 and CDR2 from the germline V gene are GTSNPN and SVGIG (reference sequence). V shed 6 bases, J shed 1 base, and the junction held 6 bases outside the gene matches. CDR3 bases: TGTGCCTGCATAGCGGGAGAGGAGAACACCGGGGAGCTGTTTTTT. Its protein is CACIAGEENTGELFF.

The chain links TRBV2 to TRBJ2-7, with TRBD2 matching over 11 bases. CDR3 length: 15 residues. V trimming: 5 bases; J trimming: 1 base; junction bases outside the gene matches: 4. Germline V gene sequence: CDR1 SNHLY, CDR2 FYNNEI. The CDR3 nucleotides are TGTGCCAGCAGTTCTACTAGCGGGAGTTCCTACGAGCAGTACTTC. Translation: CASSSTSGSSYEQYF.

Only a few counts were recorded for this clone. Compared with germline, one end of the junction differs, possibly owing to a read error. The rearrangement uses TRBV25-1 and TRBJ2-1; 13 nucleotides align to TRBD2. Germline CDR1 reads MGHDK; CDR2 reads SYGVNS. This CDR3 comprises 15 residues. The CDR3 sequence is CASGDPGLAGHEQFF. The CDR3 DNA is TGTGCCAGCGGTGACCCGGGACTAGCGGGACATGAGCAGTTCTTC.